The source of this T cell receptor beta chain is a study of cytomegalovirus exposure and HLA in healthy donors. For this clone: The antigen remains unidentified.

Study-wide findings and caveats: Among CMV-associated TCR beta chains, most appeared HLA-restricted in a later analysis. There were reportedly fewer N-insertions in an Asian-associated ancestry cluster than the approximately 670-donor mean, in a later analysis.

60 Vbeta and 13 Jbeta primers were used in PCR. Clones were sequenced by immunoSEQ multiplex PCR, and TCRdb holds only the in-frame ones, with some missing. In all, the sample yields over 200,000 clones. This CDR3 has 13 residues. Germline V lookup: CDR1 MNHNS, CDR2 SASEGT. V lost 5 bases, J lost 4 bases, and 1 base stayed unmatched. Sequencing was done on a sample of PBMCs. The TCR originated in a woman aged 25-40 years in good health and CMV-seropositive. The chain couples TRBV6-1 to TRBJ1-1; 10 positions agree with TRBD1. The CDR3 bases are TGTGCCAGCAGTAGGGACAGGGGCACTGAAGCTTTCTTT. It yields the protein CASSRDRGTEAFF.